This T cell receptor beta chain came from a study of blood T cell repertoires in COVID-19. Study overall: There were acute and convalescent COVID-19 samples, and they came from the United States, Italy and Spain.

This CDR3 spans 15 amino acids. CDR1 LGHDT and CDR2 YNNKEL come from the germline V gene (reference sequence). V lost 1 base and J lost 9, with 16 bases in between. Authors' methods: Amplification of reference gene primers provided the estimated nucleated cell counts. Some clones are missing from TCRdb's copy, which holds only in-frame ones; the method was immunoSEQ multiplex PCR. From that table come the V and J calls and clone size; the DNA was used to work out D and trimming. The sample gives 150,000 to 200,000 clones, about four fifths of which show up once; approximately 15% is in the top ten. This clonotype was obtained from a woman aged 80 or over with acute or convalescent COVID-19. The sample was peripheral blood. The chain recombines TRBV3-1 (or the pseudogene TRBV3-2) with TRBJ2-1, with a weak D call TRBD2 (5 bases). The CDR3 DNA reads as TGTGCCAGCAGCCAAGGCGGAGGTGCTAGAGGTGAGCAGTTCTTC. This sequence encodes CASSQGGGARGEQFF.